In its sample, the clone carrying this TCR beta chain was seen a few times. This specimen comes from a study of sequential checkpoint blockade in melanoma. Turning to the study itself: Arm A got nivolumab then ipilimumab; arm B the reverse, 1:1.

Deletions cut 4 bases from V and 7 bases from J, with 14 bases between. Germline assignment: CDR1 SGHVS and CDR2 FQNEAQ. The CDR3 length is 13 residues. The data were produced by immunoSEQ multiplex PCR, yet TCRdb's version contains in-frame clones alone and is incomplete. The sample carries 5,500 or so clones, roughly 50% recorded once. Treatment here: randomized to nivolumab then ipilimumab (arm A) or the reverse (arm B). None of the patients previously received DNA-damaging chemotherapy. Live CD3+CD8+ CD19− CD56− cells were sorted from PBMCs. The rearrangement joins TRBV7-8 to TRBJ2-7; D is ambiguous. The clonotype was recovered from a human patient with melanoma. Some clones in this sample may be carry-over from other donors' samples. This specimen consisted of CD8+ T cells sorted from blood (inferred from file names), obtained from a patient given nivolumab and ipilimumab in sequence. The CDR3 loop reads CASSSPEVWEQYF. CDR3 nucleotide sequence: TGTGCCAGCAGCTCGCCCGAGGTCTGGGAGCAGTACTTC.